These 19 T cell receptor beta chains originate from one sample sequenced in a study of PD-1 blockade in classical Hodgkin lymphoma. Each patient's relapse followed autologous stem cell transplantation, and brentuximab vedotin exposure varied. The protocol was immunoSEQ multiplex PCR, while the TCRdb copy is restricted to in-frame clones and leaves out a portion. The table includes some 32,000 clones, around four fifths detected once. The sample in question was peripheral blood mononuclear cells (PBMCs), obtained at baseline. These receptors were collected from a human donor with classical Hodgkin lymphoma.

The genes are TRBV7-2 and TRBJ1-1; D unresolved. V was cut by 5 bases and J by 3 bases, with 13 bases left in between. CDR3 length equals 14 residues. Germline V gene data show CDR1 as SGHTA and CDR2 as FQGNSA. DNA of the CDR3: TGTGCCAGCAGCGAACCCCATATGTACACTGAAGCTTTCTTT. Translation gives CASSEPHMYTEAFF.

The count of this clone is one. The CDR3 protein is CASSPKGRGVGETQYF. The CDR3 coding sequence is TGTGCCAGCTCACCAAAAGGAAGGGGGGTAGGAGAGACCCAGTACTTC. V and J are TRBV18 and TRBJ2-5; D assignment may be TRBD1 or TRBD2 (6 bases each). The germline gives CDR1 KGHSH, CDR2 LQKENI. This CDR3 has 16 residues. V dropped 2 bases and J dropped 4 bases, with 17 bases sitting between them. Supplemented by reference TRBV18 and TRBJ2-5, the full variable domain reads NAGVMQNPRHLVRRRGQEARLRCSPMKGHSHVYWYRQLPEEGLKFMVYLQKENIIDESGMPKERFSAEFPKEGPSILRIQQVVRGDSAAYFCASSPKGRGVGETQYFGPGTRLLVL.

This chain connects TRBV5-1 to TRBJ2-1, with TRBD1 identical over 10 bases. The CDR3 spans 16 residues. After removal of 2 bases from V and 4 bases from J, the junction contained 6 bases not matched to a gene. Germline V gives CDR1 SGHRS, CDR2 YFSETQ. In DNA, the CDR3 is TGCGCCAGCAGCTTCGAATTGGGACAGGGGTACAATGAGCAGTTCTTC. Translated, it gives CASSFELGQGYNEQFF.

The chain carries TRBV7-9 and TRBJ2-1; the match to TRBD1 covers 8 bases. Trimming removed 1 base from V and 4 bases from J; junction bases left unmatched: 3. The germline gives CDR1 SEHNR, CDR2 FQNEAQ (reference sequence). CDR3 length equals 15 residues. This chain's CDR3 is CASSLGQGIYNEQFF. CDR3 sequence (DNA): TGTGCCAGCAGCTTAGGACAGGGGATATACAATGAGCAGTTCTTC.

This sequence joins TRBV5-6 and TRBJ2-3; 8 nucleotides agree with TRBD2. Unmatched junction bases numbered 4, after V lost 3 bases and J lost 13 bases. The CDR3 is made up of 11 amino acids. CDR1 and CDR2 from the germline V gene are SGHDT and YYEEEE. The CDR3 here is CASSSLGGEYF. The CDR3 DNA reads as TGTGCCAGCAGCTCCCTCGGGGGGGAGTATTTT.

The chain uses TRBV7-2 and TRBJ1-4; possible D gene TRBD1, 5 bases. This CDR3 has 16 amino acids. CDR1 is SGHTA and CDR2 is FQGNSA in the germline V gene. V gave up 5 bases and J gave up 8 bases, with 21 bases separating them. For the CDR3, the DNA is TGTGCCAGCAGCCTATCTCACAGGATAATGGGGGAAAAACTGTTTTTT. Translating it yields CASSLSHRIMGEKLFF.

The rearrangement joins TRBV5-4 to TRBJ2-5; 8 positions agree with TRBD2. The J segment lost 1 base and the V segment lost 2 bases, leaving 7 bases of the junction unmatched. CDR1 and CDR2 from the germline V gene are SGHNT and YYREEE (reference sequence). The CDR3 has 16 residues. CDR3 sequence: CASSFISGTSQETQYF. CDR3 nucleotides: TGTGCCAGCAGCTTCATCTCCGGGACTAGCCAAGAGACCCAGTACTTC.

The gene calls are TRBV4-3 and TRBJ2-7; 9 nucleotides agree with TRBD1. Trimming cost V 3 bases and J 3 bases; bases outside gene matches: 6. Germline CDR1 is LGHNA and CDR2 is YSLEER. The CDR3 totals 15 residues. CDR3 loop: CASSQTRQGVYEQYF. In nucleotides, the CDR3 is TGCGCCAGCAGCCAGACTCGACAGGGGGTCTACGAGCAGTACTTC.

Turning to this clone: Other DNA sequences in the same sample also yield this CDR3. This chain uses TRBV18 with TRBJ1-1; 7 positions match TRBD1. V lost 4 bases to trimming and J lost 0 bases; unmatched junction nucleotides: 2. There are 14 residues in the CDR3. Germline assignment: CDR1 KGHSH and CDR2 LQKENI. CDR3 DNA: TGTGCCAGCTCACGGGGACAGATGAACACTGAAGCTTTCTTT. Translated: CASSRGQMNTEAFF.

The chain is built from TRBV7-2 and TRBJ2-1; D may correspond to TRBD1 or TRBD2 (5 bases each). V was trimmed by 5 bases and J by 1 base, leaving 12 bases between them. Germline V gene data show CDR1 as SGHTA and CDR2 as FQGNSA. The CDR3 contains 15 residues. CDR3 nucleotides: TGTGCCAGCAGCGGGGGTTGGTCTTCCTACAATGAGCAGTTCTTC. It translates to CASSGGWSSYNEQFF.

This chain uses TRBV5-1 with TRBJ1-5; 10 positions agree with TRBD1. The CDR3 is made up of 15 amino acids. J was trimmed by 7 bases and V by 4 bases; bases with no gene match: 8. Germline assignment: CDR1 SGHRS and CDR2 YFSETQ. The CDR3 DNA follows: TGCGCCAGCAGCCCGATGACAGGGGGCGAACAGCCCCAGCATTTT. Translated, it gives CASSPMTGGEQPQHF.

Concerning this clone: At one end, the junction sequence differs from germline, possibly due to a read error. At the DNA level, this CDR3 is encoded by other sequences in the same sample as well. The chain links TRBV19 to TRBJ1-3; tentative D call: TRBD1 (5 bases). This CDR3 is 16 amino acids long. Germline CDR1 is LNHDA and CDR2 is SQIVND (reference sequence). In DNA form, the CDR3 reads TGCGCCAGTAGCTGGGCGGGGGACCACTCTGGAAACACCATATATTTT. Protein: CASSWAGDHSGNTIYF.

This chain's CDR3 is CASGRSGDTEAFF. CDR3 coding DNA: TGCGCCAGCGGACGTTCGGGGGACACTGAAGCTTTCTTT. V is TRBV5-1 and J is TRBJ1-1; tentatively, D is TRBD1 (5 bases). Germline CDR1 SGHRS, CDR2 YFSETQ. The CDR3 covers 13 residues. The V and J ends lost 7 bases and 3 bases respectively, with 13 bases between them.

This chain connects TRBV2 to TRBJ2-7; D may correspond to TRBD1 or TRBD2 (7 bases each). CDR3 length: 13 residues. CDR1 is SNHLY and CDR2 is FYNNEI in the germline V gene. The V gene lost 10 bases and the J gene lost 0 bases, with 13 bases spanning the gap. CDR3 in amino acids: CAISGTDSYEQYF. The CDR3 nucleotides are TGTGCCATAAGCGGGACAGACTCCTACGAGCAGTACTTC.

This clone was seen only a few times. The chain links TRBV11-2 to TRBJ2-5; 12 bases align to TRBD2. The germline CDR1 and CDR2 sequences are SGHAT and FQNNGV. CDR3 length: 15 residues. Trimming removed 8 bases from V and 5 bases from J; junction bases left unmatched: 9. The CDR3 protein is CASARTSGASETQYF. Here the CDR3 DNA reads TGTGCCAGCGCCCGGACTAGCGGGGCCTCGGAGACCCAGTACTTC.

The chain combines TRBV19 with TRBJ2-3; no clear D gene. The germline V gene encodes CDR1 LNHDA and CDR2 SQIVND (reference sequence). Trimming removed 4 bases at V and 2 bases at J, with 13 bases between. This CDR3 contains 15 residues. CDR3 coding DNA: TGTGCCAGTAGTAGTGGGCTCTACTTCACAGATACGCAGTATTTT. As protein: CASSSGLYFTDTQYF.

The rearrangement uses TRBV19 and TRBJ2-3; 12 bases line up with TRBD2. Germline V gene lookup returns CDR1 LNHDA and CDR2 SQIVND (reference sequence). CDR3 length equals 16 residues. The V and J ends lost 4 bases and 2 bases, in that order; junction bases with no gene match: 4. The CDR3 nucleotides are TGTGCCAGTAGTACCGGACTAGCGGGGCACACAGATACGCAGTATTTT. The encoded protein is CASSTGLAGHTDTQYF.

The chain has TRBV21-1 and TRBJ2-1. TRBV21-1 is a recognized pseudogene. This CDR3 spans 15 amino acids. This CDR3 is CASSKAPTSYNEQFF. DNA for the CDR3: TGTGCCAGCAGCAAAGCCCCGACCAGCTACAATGAGCAGTTCTTC.

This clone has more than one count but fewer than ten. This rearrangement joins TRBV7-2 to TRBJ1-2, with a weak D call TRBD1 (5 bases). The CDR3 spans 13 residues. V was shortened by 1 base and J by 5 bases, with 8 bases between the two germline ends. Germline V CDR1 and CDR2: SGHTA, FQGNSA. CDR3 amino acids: CASSLEGRYGYTF. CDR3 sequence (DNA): TGTGCCAGCAGCTTAGAGGGGCGGTATGGCTACACCTTC.